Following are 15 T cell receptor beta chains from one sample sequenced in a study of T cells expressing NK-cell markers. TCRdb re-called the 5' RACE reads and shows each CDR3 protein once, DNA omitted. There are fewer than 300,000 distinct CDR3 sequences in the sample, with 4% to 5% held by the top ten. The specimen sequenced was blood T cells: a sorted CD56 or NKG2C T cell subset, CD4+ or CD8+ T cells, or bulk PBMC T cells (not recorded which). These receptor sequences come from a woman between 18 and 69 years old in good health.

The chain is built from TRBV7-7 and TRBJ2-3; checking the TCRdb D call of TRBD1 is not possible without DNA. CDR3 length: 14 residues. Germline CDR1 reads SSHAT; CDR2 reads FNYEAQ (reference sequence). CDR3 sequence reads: CASSAMDRGDTQYF.

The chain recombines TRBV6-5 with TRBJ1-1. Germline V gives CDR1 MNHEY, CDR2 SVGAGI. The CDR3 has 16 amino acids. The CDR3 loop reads CASSYYLGLVNTEAFF.

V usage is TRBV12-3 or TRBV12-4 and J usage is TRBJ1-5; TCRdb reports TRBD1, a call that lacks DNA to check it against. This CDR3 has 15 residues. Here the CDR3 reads CASNSQGIGNQPQHF.

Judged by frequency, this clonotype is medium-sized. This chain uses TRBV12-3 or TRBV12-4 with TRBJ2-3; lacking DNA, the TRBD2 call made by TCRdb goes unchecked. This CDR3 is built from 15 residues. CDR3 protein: CASSPRTSGADTQYF.

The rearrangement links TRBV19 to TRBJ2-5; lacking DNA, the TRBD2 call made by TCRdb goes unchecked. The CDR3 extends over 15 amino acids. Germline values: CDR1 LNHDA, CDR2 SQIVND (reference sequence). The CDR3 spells CASSINGGGEETQYF.

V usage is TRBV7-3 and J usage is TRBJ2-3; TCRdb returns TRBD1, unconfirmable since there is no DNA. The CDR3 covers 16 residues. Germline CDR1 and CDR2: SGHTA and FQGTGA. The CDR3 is CASIFPDPHGTDTQYF.

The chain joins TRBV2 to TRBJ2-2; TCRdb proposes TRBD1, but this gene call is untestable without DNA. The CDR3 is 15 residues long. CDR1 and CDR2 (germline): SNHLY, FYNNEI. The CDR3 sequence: CASRWGSGTPGELFF.

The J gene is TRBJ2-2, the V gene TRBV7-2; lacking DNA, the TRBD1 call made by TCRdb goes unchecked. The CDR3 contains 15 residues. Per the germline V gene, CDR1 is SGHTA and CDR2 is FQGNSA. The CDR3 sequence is CASSHKRGRTGELFF. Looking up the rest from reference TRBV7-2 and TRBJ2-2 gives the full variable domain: GAGVSQSPSNKVTEKGKDVELRCDPISGHTALYWYRQSLGQGLEFLIYFQGNSAPDKSGLPSDRFSAERTGGSVSTLTIQRTQQEDSAVYLCASSHKRGRTGELFFGEGSRLTVL.

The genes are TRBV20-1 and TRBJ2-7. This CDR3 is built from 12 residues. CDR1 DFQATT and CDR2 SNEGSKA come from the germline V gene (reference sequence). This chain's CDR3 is CSALEKGYEQYF.

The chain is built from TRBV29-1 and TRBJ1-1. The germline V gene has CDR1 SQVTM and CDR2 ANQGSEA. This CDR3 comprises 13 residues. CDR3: CSPTDGVNTEAFF.

The CDR3 sequence is CASTPAAPSSYNEQFF. The chain carries TRBV6-2 or TRBV6-3 and TRBJ2-1; TCRdb returns TRBD1, unconfirmable since there is no DNA. Looked up from germline, CDR1 is MNHEY and CDR2 is SVGEGT. The CDR3 loop spans 16 amino acids.

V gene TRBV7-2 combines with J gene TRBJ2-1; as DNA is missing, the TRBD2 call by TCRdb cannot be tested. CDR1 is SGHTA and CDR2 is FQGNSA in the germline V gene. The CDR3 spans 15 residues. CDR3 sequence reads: CASSIGSGSYNEQFF. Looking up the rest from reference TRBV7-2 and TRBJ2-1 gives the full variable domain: GAGVSQSPSNKVTEKGKDVELRCDPISGHTALYWYRQSLGQGLEFLIYFQGNSAPDKSGLPSDRFSAERTGGSVSTLTIQRTQQEDSAVYLCASSIGSGSYNEQFFGPGTRLTVL.

The CDR3 loop reads CASSFAGLGPHYGYTF. The rearrangement links TRBV7-9 to TRBJ1-2. CDR1 SEHNR and CDR2 FQNEAQ come from the germline V gene (reference sequence). The CDR3 length is 16 residues.

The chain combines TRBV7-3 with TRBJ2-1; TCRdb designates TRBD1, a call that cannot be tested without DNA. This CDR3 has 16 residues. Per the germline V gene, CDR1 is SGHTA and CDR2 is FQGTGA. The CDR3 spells CASSRQGGIPYNEQFF.

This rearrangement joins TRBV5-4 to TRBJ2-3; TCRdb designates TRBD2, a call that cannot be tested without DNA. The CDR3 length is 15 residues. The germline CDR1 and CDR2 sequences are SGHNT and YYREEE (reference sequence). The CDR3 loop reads CASSPGTRVSDTQYF.